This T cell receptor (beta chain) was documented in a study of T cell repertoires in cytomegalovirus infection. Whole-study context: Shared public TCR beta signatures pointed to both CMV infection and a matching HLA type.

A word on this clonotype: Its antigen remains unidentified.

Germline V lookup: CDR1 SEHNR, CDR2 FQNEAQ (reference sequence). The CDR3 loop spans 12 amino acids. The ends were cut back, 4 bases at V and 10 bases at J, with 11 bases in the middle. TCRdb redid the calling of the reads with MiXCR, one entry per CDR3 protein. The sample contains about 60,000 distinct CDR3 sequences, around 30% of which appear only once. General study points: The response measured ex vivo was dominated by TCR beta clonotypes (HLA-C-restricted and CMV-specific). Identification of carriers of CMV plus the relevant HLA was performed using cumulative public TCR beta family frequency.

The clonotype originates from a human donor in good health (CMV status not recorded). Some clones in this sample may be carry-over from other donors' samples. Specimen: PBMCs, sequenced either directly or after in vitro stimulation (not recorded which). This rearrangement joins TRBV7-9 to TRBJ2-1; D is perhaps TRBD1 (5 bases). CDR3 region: CASSSPGNEQFF. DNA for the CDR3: TGTGCCAGCAGCTCCCCAGGGAACGAGCAGTTCTTC.